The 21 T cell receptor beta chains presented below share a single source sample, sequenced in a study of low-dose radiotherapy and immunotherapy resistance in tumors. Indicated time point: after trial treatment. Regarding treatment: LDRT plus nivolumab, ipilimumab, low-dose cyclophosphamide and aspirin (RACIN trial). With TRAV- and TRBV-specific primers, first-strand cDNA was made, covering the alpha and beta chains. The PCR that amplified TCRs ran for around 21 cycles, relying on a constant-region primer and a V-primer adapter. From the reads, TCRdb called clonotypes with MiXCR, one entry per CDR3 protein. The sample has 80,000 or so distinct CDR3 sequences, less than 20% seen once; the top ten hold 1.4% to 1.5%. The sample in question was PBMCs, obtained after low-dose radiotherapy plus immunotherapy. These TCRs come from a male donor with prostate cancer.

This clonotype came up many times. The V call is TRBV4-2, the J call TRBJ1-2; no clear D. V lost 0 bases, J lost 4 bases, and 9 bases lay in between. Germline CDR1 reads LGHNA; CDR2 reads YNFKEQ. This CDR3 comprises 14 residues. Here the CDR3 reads CASSQETGIYGYTF. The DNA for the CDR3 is TGTGCCAGCAGCCAAGAGACGGGGATCTATGGCTACACCTTC.

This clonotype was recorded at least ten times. CDR3 in amino acids: CSARDFLLASSYNEQFF. The DNA for the CDR3 is TGCAGTGCTAGAGATTTTCTCCTAGCCAGCTCCTACAATGAGCAGTTCTTC. The chain recombines TRBV20-1 with TRBJ2-1; TRBD2 might be the D (5 bases). Germline CDR1 reads DFQATT; CDR2 reads SNEGSKA (reference sequence). V shed 0 bases and J shed 0 bases, with 15 bases lying between them. The CDR3 is 17 amino acids.

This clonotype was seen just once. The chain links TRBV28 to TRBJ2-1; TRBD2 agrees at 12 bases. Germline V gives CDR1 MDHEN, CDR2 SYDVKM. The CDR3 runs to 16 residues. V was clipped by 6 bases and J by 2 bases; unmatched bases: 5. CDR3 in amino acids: CASSLLAGGTYNEQFF. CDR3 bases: TGTGCCAGCAGCCTACTAGCGGGAGGTACCTACAATGAGCAGTTCTTC.

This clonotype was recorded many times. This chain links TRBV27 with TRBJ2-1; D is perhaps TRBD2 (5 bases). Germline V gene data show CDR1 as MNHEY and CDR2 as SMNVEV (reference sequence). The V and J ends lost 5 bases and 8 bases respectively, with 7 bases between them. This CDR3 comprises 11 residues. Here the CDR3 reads CASSEGYEQFF. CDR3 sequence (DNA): TGTGCCAGCAGTGAGGGCTATGAGCAGTTCTTC.

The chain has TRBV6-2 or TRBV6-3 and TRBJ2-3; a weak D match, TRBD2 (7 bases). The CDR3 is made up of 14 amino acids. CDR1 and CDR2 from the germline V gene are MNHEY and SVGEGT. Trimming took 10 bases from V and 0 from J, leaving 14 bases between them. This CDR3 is CAIQEGGSTDTQYF. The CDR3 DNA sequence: TGTGCCATCCAAGAGGGGGGGAGCACAGATACGCAGTATTTT.

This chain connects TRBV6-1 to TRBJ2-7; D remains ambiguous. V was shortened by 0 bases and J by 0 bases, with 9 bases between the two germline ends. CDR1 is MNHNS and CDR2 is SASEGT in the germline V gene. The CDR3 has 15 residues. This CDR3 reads CASSEAGGTSYEQYF. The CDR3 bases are TGTGCCAGCAGTGAAGCGGGCGGAACCTCCTACGAGCAGTACTTC.

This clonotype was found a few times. The CDR3, as DNA: TGTGCCAGCAGCTTAACGGGCCTAGCTGGCACAGATACGCAGTATTTT. This gives the protein CASSLTGLAGTDTQYF. The genes are TRBV11-3 and TRBJ2-3, with a possible D match to TRBD2 (5 bases). The V gene lost 2 bases and the J gene lost 1 base, with 13 bases spanning the gap. Germline CDR1 SGHNT, CDR2 YENEEA. CDR3 length equals 16 residues.

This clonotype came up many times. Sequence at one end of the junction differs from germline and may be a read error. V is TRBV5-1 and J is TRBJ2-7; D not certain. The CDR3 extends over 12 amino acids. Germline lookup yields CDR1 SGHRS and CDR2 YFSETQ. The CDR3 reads CASSPAGGEQYF. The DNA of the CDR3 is TGTGCCAGCAGCCCGGCCGGCGGCGAGCAGTACTTC.

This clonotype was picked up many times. The DNA of the CDR3 is TGCAGCGTCTCTAGCGATCTACTGTATGAGCAGTTCTTC. Protein sequence: CSVSSDLLYEQFF. The chain uses TRBV29-1 and TRBJ2-1; weak D call: TRBD2 (6 bases). Germline loops: CDR1 SQVTM, CDR2 ANQGSEA. The CDR3 is 13 amino acids. The V end lost 6 bases, the J end lost 8 bases, and 17 bases lay between the germline ends.

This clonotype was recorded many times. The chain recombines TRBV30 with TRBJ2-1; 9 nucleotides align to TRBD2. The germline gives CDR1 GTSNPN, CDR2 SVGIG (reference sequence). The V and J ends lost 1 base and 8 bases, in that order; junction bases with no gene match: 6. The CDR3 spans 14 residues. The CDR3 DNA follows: TGTGCCTGGAGTGCCGGACTAGCGATCGATGAGCAGTTCTTC. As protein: CAWSAGLAIDEQFF.

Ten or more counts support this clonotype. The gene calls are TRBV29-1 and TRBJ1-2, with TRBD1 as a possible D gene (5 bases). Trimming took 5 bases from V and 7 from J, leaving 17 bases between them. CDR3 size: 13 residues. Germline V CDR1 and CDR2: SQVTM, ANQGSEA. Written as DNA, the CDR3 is TGCAGCGTTCGGGCAGGGTTGGGACCTGGCTACACCTTC. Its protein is CSVRAGLGPGYTF.

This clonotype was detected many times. The CDR3: CASSLRDMRGTNEKLFF. CDR3 bases: TGTGCCAGCAGCTTACGGGACATGCGGGGTACTAATGAAAAACTGTTTTTT. The J gene is TRBJ1-4, the V gene TRBV7-9, with TRBD1 as a possible D gene (6 bases). CDR3 length: 17 amino acids. With 2 bases removed from V and 2 bases from J, the gap between germline ends came to 15 bases. Germline-derived CDR1 and CDR2 are SEHNR and FQNEAQ (reference sequence).

This CDR3 is CASSLQGRTIDTQYF. DNA for the CDR3: TGTGCCAGCAGTTTACAAGGACGGACTATAGATACGCAGTATTTT. The chain recombines TRBV27 with TRBJ2-3; a possible D gene is TRBD2 (6 bases). V lost 2 bases to trimming and J lost 5 bases, with 14 bases between them. This CDR3 spans 15 amino acids. Germline V gene lookup returns CDR1 MNHEY and CDR2 SMNVEV (reference sequence).

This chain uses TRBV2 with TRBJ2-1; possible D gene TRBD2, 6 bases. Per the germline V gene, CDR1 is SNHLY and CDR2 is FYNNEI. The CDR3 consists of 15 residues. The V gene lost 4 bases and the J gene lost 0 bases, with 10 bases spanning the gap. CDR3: CASSVPGASYNEQFF. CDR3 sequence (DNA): TGTGCCAGCAGTGTTCCGGGAGCCTCCTACAATGAGCAGTTCTTC.

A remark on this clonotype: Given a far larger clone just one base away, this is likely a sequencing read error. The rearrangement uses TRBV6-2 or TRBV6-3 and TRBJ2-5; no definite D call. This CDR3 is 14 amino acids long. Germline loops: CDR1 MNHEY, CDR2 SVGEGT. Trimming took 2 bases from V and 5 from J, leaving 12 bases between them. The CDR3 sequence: CASSYRAVGETQYF. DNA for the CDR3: TGTGCCAGCAGTTACAGGGCGGTGGGGGAGACCCAGTACTTC.

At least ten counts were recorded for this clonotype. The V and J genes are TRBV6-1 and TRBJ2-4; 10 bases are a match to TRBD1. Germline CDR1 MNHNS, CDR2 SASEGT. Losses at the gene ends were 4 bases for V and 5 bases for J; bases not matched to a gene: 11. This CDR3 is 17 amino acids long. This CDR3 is CASSVSGTGAPQNIQYF. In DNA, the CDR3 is TGTGCCAGCAGTGTTTCCGGGACAGGGGCCCCCCAAAACATTCAGTACTTC.

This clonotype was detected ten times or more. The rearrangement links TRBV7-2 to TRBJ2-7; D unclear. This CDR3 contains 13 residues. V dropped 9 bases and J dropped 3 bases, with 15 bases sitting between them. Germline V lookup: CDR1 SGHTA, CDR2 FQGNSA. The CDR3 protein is CASGSGGIYEQYF. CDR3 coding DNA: TGTGCCAGTGGGTCCGGCGGAATCTACGAGCAGTACTTC.

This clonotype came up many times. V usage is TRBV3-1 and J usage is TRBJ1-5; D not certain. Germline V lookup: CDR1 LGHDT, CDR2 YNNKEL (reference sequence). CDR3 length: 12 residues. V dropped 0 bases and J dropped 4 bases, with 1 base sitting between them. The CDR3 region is CASSQDNQPQHF. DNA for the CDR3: TGTGCCAGCAGCCAAGATAATCAGCCCCAGCATTTT. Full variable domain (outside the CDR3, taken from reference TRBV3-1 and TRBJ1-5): DTAVSQTPKYLVTQMGNDKSIKCEQNLGHDTMYWYKQDSKKFLKIMFSYNNKELIINETVPNRFSPKSPDKAHLNLHINSLELGDSAVYFCASSQDNQPQHFGDGTRLSIL.

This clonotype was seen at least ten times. CDR3 region: CASSQDAGPYEQYF. The DNA for the CDR3 is TGCGCCAGCAGCCAAGACGCAGGCCCCTACGAGCAGTACTTC. This chain links TRBV4-3 with TRBJ2-7; no definite D call. The CDR3 has 14 residues. CDR1 is LGHNA, CDR2 YSLEER, per germline. Trimming took off 0 bases at V and 2 bases at J, with 8 bases between the two ends.

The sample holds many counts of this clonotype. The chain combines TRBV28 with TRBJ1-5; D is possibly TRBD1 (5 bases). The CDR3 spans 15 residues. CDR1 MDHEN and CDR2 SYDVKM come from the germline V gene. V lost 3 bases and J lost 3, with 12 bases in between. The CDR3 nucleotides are TGTGCCAGCAGTTTTTCAGGGATTGACAATCAGCCCCAGCATTTT. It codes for CASSFSGIDNQPQHF.

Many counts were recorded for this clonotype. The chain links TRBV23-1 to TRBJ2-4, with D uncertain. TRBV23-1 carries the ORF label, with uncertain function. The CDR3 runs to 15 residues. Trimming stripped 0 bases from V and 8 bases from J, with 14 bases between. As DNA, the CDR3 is TGCGCCAGCAGTCAATCTATTAGGATTCGAGACATTCAGTACTTC. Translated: CASSQSIRIRDIQYF.